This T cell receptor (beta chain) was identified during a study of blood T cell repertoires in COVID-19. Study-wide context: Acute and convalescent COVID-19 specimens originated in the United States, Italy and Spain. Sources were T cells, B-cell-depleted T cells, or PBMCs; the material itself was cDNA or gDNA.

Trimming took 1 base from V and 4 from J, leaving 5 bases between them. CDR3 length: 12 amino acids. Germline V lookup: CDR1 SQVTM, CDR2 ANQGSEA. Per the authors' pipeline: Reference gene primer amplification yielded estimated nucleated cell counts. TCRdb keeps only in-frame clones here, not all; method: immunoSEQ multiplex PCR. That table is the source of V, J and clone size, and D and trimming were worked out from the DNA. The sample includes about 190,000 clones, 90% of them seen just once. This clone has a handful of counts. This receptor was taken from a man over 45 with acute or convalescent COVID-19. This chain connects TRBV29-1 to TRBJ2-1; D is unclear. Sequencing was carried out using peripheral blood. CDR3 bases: TGCAGCGTTGAAGTCGGGTACAATGAGCAGTTCTTC. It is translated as CSVEVGYNEQFF.